The 8 T cell receptor beta chains given below trace back to one sample, sequenced in a study of molecular identifiers for immune sequencing clone quantification. TCRdb redid the calling of the PCR reads with MiXCR, one entry per CDR3 protein. The profile shows about 510,000 distinct CDR3 sequences, 20% to 25% of them singletons. The sample was naive CD8+ T cells from blood, with Jurkat cell RNA spiked in. The subset here: FACS-sorted CD8+CD4-CCR7+CD45RA+ naive T cells. The receptors derive from a human donor in good health. Some libraries in this study had Jurkat cell RNA spiked in.

About this clonotype: Germline is not matched at one junction end, which may reflect a read error. V gene TRBV4-3 combines with J gene TRBJ2-1, with TRBD2 identical over 11 bases. In germline, CDR1 is LGHNA, CDR2 YSLEER. The CDR3 extends over 16 amino acids. The CDR3 coding sequence is TGCGCCAGCAGCCAAGCGTTAGCGGGAGGGTACAGTGAGCAGTTCTTC. Its translation is CASSQALAGGYSEQFF.

This clonotype was counted ten times or more. The V and J genes are TRBV29-1 and TRBJ1-1; no definite D call. V shed 4 bases and J shed 2 bases, with 14 bases lying between them. CDR1 SQVTM and CDR2 ANQGSEA come from the germline V gene. This CDR3 spans 14 amino acids. In DNA form, the CDR3 reads TGCAGCGTTGTCTTATCCCACGGAAACACTGAAGCTTTCTTT. Translated: CSVVLSHGNTEAFF.

Only a few counts were recorded for this clonotype. The rearrangement uses TRBV20-1 and TRBJ2-7; 10 bases line up with TRBD2. Trimming took 5 bases from V and 2 from J; bases not matched to a gene: 15. In germline, CDR1 is DFQATT, CDR2 SNEGSKA (reference sequence). This CDR3 contains 17 residues. CDR3 in DNA: TGCAGTGCTGTAAGCGAACTAGCGGGGACTGCTACCTACGAGCAGTACTTC. It encodes CSAVSELAGTATYEQYF.

This clonotype was seen more than once but under ten times. Written as DNA, the CDR3 is TGCGCCAGCAGCCATCCCAACAGTGGCTATGGCTACACCTTC. It translates to CASSHPNSGYGYTF. This chain joins TRBV4-1 and TRBJ1-2, with D unclear. Trimming stripped 3 bases from V and 4 bases from J, with 12 bases between. The CDR3 loop spans 14 amino acids. Germline V gene data show CDR1 as MGHRA and CDR2 as YSYEKL.

This chain joins TRBV6-6 and TRBJ1-5, with D possibly matching TRBD1 (5 bases). Trimming removed 7 bases from V and 7 bases from J, with 17 bases in between. Germline CDR1 MNHNY, CDR2 SVGAGI (reference sequence). The CDR3 sequence is 14 residues long. In DNA, the CDR3 is TGTGCCAGCACCAGAACCCTCCGGGACCAGCCCCAGCATTTT. Translated: CASTRTLRDQPQHF.

This clonotype was counted only a few times. The CDR3 DNA is TGTGCCAGCACCTCCACGGGTTACGAGCAGTACTTC. Translated: CASTSTGYEQYF. This chain links TRBV5-4 with TRBJ2-7; unclear D gene. Deletions cut 6 bases from V and 4 bases from J, with 11 bases between. Germline-derived CDR1 and CDR2 are SGHNT and YYREEE (reference sequence). The CDR3 loop spans 12 amino acids.

This clonotype has at least ten counts. The chain has TRBV7-9 and TRBJ1-4, with D tentatively TRBD1 (5 bases). The CDR3 length is 17 residues. The germline CDR1 and CDR2 sequences are SEHNR and FQNEAQ (reference sequence). Trimming pared 5 bases from V and 0 bases from J, leaving 16 bases between. The CDR3 sequence is CASSLPPDRSTNEKLFF. Written as DNA, the CDR3 is TGTGCCAGCAGCCTACCCCCCGACAGATCAACTAATGAAAAACTGTTTTTT. The whole variable domain, filled in from reference TRBV7-9 and TRBJ1-4, reads DTGVSQNPRHKITKRGQNVTFRCDPISEHNRLYWYRQTLGQGPEFLTYFQNEAQLEKSRLLSDRFSAERPKGSFSTLEIQRTEQGDSAMYLCASSLPPDRSTNEKLFFGSGTQLSVL.

The chain uses TRBV9 and TRBJ2-7; no firm D call. The germline V gene has CDR1 SGDLS and CDR2 YYNGEE. The CDR3 runs 13 residues. The germline V and J ends were trimmed by 3 bases and 7 bases, with 14 bases remaining between them. The CDR3 DNA is TGTGCCAGCAGCGGCCGGGCCCCTGGGGAGCAGTACTTC. The encoded protein is CASSGRAPGEQYF.